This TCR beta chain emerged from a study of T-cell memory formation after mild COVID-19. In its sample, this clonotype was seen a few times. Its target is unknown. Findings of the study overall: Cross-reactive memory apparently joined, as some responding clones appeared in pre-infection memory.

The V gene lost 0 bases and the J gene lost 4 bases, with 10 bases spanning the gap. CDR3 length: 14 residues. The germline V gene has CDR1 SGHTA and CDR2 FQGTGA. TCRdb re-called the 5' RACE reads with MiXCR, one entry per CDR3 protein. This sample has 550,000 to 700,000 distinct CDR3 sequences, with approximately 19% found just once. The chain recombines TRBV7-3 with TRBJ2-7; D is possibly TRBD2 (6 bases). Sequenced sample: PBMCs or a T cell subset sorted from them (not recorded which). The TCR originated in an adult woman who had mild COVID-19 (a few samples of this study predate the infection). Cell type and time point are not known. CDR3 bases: TGTGCCAGCAGCTTAACTAGCGGAGTGTACGAGCAGTACTTC. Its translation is CASSLTSGVYEQYF.